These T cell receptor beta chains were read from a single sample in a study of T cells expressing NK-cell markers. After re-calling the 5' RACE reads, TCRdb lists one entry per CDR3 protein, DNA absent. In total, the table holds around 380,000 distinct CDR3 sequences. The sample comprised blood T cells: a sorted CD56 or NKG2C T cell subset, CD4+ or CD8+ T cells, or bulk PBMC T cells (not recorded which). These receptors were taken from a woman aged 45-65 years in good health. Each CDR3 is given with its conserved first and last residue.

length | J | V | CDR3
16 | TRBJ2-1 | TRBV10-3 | CAISESRGRGYNEQFF
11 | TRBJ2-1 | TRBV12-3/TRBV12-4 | CASSQGNEQFF
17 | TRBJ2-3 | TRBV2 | CASRLRGLAGGPRTQYF
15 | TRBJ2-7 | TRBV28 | CASSFSAGGPYEQYF
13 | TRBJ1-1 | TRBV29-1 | CSVNQGLGLEAFF
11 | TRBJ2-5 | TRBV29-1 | CSASQEETQYF
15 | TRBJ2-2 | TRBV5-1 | CASSLQATNTGELFF
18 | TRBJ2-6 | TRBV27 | CASSLLGQGVSGANVLTF
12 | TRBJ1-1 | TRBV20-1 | CSARDQTKDTFF
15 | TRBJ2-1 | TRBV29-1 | CSGEIPGQGLDEQFF
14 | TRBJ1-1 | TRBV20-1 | CSARDLGGGTEAFF
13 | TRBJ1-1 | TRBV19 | CASSMGTGTEAFF
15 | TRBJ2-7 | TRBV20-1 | CSATNPGTGTYEQYF
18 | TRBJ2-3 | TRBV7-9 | CASSFRGLGGSNTDTQYF
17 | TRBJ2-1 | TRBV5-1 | CASSLGGGAGVENEQFF
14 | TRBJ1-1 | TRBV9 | CASSYGTENTEAFF
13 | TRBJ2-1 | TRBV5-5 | CASSLGSGDEQFF
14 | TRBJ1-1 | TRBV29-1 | CSVEGTRGNTEAFF
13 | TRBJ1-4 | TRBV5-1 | CASSWRSNEKLFF
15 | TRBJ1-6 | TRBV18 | CASSPEQGINSPLHF
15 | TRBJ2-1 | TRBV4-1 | CASSRGQVVYNEQFF
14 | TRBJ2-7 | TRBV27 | CASSTRTALYEQYF
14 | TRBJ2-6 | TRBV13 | CASSLRSGANVLTF
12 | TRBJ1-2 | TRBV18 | CASSAGTYGYTF
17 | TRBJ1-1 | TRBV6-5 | CASSYSGGYGVNTEAFF
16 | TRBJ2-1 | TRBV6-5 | CASSYPRGQGYNEQFF
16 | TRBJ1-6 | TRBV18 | CASSPDSGAYNSPLHF
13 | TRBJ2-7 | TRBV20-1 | CSASRGDHYEQYF
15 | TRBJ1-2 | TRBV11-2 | CASSPGGAGFYGYTF
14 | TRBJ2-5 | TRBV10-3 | CAIGTSGSQETQYF
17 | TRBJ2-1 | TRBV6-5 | CASSYSGIAGSYNEQFF
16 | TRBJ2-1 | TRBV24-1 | CATSDTLWREGPEQFF
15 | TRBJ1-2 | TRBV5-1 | CASSLQFEGLYGYTF
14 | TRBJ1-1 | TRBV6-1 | CASSPTDISGIAFF
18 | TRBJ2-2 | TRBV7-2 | CASSLEELFQSTTGELFF
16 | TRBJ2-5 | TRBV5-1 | CASSSGLEGLRETQYF
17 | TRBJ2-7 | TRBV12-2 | CASRSNPLEGSSYEQYF
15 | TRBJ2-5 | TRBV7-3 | CASSYRGFVGETQYF
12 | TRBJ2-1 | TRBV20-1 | CSARVTSTEQFF
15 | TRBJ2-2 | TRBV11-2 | CASTPIRQYTGELFF
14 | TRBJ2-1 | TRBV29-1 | CSSGRTDPYNEQFF
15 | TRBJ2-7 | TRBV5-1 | CASSSSLAGGHEQYF
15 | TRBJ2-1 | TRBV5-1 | CASRQSGGRGNEQFF
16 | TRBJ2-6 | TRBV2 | CASRWGRASGANVLTF
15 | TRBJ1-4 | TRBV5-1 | CASSDRDRGNEKLFF
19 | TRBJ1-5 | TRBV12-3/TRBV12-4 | CASSGHRSFRERGNQPQHF
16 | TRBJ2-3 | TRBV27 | CASSLTSGSLSDTQYF
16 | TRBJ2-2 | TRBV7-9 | CASSRGLAMNTGELFF
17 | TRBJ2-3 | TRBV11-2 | CASSYPGLAGGGDTQYF
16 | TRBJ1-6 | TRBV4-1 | CASSQEETDYNSPLHF
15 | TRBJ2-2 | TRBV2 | CASNHPGLITGELFF
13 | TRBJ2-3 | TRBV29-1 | CSVDPLTTDTQYF
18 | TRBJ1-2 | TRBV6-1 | CASSEAPPGMGTNYGYTF
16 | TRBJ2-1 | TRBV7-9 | CASSLGGQGLYNEQFF
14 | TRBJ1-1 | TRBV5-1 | CASMIGGATTEAFF
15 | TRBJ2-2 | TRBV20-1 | CSAPDREGSTGELFF
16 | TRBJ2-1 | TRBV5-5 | CASNHAGENFYNEQFF